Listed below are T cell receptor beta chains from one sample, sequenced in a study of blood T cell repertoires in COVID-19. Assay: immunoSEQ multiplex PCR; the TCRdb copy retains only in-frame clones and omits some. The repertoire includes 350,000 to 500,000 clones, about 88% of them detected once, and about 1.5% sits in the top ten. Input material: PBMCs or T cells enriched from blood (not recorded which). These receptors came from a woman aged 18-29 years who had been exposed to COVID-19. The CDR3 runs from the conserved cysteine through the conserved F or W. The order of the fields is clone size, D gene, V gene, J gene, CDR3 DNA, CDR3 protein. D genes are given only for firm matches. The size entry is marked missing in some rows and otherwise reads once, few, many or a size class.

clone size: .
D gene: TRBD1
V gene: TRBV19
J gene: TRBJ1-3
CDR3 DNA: TGTGCCAGTAGTATGGCGACAGGGATATTCTCTGGAAACACCATATATTTT
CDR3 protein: CASSMATGIFSGNTIYF

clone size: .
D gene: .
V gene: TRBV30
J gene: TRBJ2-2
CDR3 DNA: TGTGCCTGTACCAGGGGGGTAAGGGTCACCGGGGAGCTGTTTTTT
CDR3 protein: CACTRGVRVTGELFF

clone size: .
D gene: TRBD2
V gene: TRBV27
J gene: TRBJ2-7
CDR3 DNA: TGTGCCAGCAGTTACGTCGCTACGATGGGGACTAGGAGCTCCTACGAGCAGTACTTC
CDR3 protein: CASSYVATMGTRSSYEQYF

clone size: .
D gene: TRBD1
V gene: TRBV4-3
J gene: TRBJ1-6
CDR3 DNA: TGCGCCAGCAGCCAACTGGGGACAGGGGGATATAATTCACCCCTCCACTTT
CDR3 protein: CASSQLGTGGYNSPLHF

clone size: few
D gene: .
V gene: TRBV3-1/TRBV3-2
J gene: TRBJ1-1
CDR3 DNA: TGTGCCAGCAGCCCATACCGACAGGAGGTGAGGGCTTTCTTT
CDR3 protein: CASSPYRQEVRAFF

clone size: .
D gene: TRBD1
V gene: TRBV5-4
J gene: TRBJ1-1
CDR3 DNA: TGTGCCAGCAGCCCGGGACAGTGGGAGAACACTGAAGCTTTCTTT
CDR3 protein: CASSPGQWENTEAFF

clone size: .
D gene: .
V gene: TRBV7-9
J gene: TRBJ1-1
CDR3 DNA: TGTGCCAGCAGCAAAGGGATTTGGAGCACTGAAGCTTTCTTT
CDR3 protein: CASSKGIWSTEAFF

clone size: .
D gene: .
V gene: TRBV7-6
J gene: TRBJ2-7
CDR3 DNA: TGTGCCAGCAGCCGAGGCGGGGATATTGGAACCTACGAGCAGTACTTC
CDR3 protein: CASSRGGDIGTYEQYF

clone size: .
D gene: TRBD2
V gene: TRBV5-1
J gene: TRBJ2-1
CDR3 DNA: TGCGCCAGCAGCTCCTCTAGCGGAGGGAGCTCCTACAATGAGCAGTTCTTC
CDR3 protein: CASSSSSGGSSYNEQFF

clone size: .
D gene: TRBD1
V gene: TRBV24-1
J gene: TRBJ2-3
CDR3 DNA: TGTGCCACCAGTTGGGGACAGAGCACAGATACGCAGTATTTT
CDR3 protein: CATSWGQSTDTQYF

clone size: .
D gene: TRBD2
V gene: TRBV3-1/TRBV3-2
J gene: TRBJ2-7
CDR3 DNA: TGTGCCAGCACCGTAGCGGGAGCTGTTGAGCAGTACTTC
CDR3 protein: CASTVAGAVEQYF

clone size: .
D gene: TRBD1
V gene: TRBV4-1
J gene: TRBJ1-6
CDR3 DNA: TGCGCCAGCAGCCAAATTGGACAGGGGTATTCACCCCTCCACTTT
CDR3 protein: CASSQIGQGYSPLHF

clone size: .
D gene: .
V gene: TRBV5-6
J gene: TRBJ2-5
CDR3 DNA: TGTGCCAGCAGCCACCGGGGGGCCAAAGAGACCCAGTACTTC
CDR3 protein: CASSHRGAKETQYF

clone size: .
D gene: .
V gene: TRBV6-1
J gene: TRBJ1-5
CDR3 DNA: TGTGCCAGCAGTGAAGCGGCCAGGGGTAATCAGCCCCAGCATTTT
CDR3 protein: CASSEAARGNQPQHF

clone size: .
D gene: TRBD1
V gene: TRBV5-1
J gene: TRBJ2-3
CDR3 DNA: TGCGCCAGCAGCTTGAACAGGGGGGCCTACCCTCTTAGCACAGATACGCAGTATTTT
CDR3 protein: CASSLNRGAYPLSTDTQYF

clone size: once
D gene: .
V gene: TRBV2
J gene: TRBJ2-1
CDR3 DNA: TGTGCCAGCGGGGGGGCCGAGTACAATGAGCAGTTCTTC
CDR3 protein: CASGGAEYNEQFF

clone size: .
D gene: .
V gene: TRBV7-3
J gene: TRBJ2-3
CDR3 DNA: TGTGCCAGCAGCTCCCAGGGTCTACGCACAGATACGCAGTATTTT
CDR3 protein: CASSSQGLRTDTQYF

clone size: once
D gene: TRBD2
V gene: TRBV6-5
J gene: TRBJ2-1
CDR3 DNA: TGTGCCAGCACTAGAGCGGGGAGCTCCTACAATGAGCAGTTCTTC
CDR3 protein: CASTRAGSSYNEQFF

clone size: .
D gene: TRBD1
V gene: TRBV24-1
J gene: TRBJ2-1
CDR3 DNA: TGTGCCACCAGTGAGACCGGGACAGGGGGCAATGAGCAGTTCTTC
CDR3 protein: CATSETGTGGNEQFF

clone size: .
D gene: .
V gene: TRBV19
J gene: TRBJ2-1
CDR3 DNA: TGTGCCAGTAGCCCCGGGGGTAGTTACAATGAGCAGTTCTTC
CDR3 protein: CASSPGGSYNEQFF

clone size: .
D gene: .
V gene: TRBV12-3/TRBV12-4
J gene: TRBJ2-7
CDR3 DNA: TGTGCCAGCAACGCCGGGTCCTCCTACGAGCAGTACTTC
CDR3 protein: CASNAGSSYEQYF

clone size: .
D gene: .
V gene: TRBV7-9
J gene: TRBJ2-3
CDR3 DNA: TGTGCCAGCAGCCTAGGACTGAGCGGAGGCACAGATACGCAGTATTTT
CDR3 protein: CASSLGLSGGTDTQYF